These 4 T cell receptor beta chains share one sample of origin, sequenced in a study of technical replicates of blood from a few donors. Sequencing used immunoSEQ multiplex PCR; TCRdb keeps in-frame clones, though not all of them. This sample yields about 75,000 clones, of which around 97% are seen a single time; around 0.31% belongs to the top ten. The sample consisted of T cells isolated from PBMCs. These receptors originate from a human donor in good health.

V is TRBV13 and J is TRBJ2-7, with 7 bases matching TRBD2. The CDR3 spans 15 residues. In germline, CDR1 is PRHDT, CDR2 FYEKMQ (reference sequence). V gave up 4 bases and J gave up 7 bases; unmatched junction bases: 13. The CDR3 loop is CASSSTTGGSGEQYF. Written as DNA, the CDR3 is TGTGCCAGCAGCTCCACGACGGGGGGTTCGGGAGAGCAGTACTTC.

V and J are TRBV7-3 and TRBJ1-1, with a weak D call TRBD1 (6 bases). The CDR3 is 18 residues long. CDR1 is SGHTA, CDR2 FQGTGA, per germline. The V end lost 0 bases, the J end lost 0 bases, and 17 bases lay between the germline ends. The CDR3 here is CASSLTDRLRVVNTEAFF. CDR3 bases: TGTGCCAGCAGCTTAACGGACAGATTAAGAGTGGTGAACACTGAAGCTTTCTTT.

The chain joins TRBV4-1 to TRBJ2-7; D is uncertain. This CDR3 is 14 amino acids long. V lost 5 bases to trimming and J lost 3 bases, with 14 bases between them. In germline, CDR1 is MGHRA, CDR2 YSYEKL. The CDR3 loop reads CASSSRLSYYEQYF. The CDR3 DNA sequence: TGCGCCAGCAGCTCTCGACTGTCCTACTACGAGCAGTACTTC.

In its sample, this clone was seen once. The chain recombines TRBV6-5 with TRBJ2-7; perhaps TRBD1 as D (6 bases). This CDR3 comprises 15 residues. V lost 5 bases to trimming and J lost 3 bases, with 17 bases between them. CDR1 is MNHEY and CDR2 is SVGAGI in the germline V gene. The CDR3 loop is CASSVVAGVSYEQYF. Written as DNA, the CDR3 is TGTGCCAGCAGTGTGGTGGCAGGGGTCAGCTACGAGCAGTACTTC.